This passage covers 26 T cell receptor beta chains from one sample sequenced in a study of human T cells and chemical hapten exposure. Time point of the sample: patch test 2, 6 weeks after DPC sensitization. Treatment of the sample: therapeutic diphenylcyclopropenone sensitization with weekly scalp DPC. MiXCR, run by TCRdb on the RACE reads, gives a single entry per CDR3 protein. The sample contains tens of thousands of distinct CDR3 sequences, roughly 11% of which appear only once. The sequences come from whole blood, collected in connection with sensitization to the hapten diphenylcyclopropenone (DPC). The receptors were sampled from a man aged 35 to 55 with alopecia areata. Some clones in this sample may be carry-over from other donors' samples.

The J gene is TRBJ2-1, the V gene TRBV4-1; tentative D call: TRBD2 (5 bases). The germline V and J ends were trimmed by 0 bases and 4 bases, with 10 bases remaining between them. CDR3 length: 15 amino acids. Germline V gene lookup returns CDR1 MGHRA and CDR2 YSYEKL. This CDR3 reads CASSQDGSGYNEQFF. The CDR3 DNA reads TGCGCCAGCAGCCAAGATGGGTCGGGGTACAATGAGCAGTTCTTC.

This clonotype was picked up a small number of times. The chain links TRBV11-2 to TRBJ2-1; no clear D gene. Trimming shortened V by 1 base and J by 5 bases, and 15 bases separated the two germline ends. The CDR3 extends over 16 amino acids. From germline, CDR1 is SGHAT and CDR2 FQNNGV. DNA for the CDR3: TGTGCCAGCAGCTTAGTTGTAGTACCGGACCACAATGAGCAGTTCTTC. It translates to CASSLVVVPDHNEQFF.

The chain uses TRBV5-5 and TRBJ2-7; D is ambiguous. Germline CDR1 SGHKS, CDR2 YYEKEE (reference sequence). V was clipped by 0 bases and J by 4 bases, with 17 bases between them. This CDR3 spans 16 amino acids. Here the CDR3 reads CASSLGPSQDGYEQYF. The CDR3 DNA reads as TGTGCCAGCAGCTTGGGGCCCTCCCAAGATGGTTACGAGCAGTACTTC.

This clonotype appeared a few times. The chain combines TRBV30 with TRBJ2-1; weak D call: TRBD2 (6 bases). V was pared by 1 base and J by 10 bases, with 8 bases between. Germline CDR1 GTSNPN, CDR2 SVGIG (reference sequence). The CDR3 loop spans 11 amino acids. The CDR3: CAWSEAGEQFF. CDR3 nucleotide sequence: TGTGCCTGGAGTGAGGCGGGAGAGCAGTTCTTC.

In its sample, this clonotype was seen a few times. J is TRBJ2-7 and V is TRBV21-1; whether TRBD2, the table's D call, matches the DNA was not checked. TRBV21-1 is described as a pseudogene. The CDR3 spans 15 residues. CDR3 amino acids: CASSKGGSSNYEQYV. The CDR3 DNA reads TGTGCCAGCAGCAAAGGAGGGTCTAGTAACTACGAGCAGTACGTC.

The V and J genes are TRBV20-1 and TRBJ1-4; D is unclear. Germline V CDR1 and CDR2: DFQATT, SNEGSKA (reference sequence). The CDR3 totals 12 residues. V lost 1 base and J 7 bases, leaving 7 bases between the germline ends. The CDR3 region is CSARVRPEKLFF. CDR3 coding DNA: TGCAGTGCTAGAGTCCGCCCTGAAAAACTGTTTTTT.

The rearrangement joins TRBV2 to TRBJ1-1, with 7 nucleotides matching TRBD1. The CDR3 sequence is 14 residues long. The ends lost 10 bases at V and 4 bases at J; junction bases unmatched: 12. From germline, CDR1 is SNHLY and CDR2 FYNNEI. CDR3 region: CATSRQGPVTEAFF. CDR3 bases: TGTGCCACCTCCCGACAGGGCCCGGTCACTGAAGCTTTCTTT.

The V and J genes are TRBV7-2 and TRBJ2-5; D not certain. This CDR3 comprises 14 residues. Germline V gene lookup returns CDR1 SGHTA and CDR2 FQGNSA. Trimming shortened V by 1 base and J by 4 bases, and 10 bases separated the two germline ends. CDR3 nucleotide sequence: TGTGCCAGCAGCTTAGATCCTAGAAGAGAGACCCAGTACTTC. This translates into CASSLDPRRETQYF.

The CDR3 sequence is CASSFDRANEQFF. Written as DNA, the CDR3 is TGTGCCAGCAGCTTTGACAGGGCTAATGAGCAGTTCTTC. The chain couples TRBV7-3 to TRBJ2-1, with 7 bases lining up with TRBD1. Trimming removed 3 bases from V and 7 bases from J; junction bases left unmatched: 3. CDR1 SGHTA and CDR2 FQGTGA come from the germline V gene. CDR3 size: 13 residues.

V is TRBV5-4 and J is TRBJ2-1; TRBD2 aligns across 10 bases. Losses at the gene ends were 4 bases for V and 0 bases for J; bases not matched to a gene: 10. CDR1 is SGHNT and CDR2 is YYREEE in the germline V gene (reference sequence). The length of the CDR3 is 18 residues. Here the CDR3 reads CASSTRSASGSSYNEQFF. DNA for the CDR3: TGTGCCAGCAGCACGAGATCCGCTAGCGGGAGCTCCTACAATGAGCAGTTCTTC.

The gene calls are TRBV10-3 and TRBJ2-2; 9 bases match TRBD2. V gave up 5 bases and J gave up 6 bases; unmatched junction bases: 7. The CDR3 extends over 15 amino acids. CDR1 is ENHRY and CDR2 is SYGVKD in the germline V gene. The CDR3 DNA reads TGTGCCATCAGTCGGACTAGCGTGCCCCCCGGGGAGCTGTTTTTT. Translating gives CAISRTSVPPGELFF.

The CDR3 loop reads CASSLAAGGLDTQYF. Here the CDR3 DNA reads TGTGCCAGCAGCTTAGCGGCAGGGGGCTTGGATACGCAGTATTTT. This chain uses TRBV7-2 with TRBJ2-3, with 8 bases lining up with TRBD1. CDR1 is SGHTA, CDR2 FQGNSA, per germline. This CDR3 has 15 residues. The V gene end was trimmed by 0 bases and the J gene end by 6 bases; junction bases not matched to a gene: 5.

The J gene is TRBJ2-7, the V gene TRBV6-5, with D unclear. V dropped 6 bases and J dropped 4 bases, with 19 bases sitting between them. Germline V gene lookup returns CDR1 MNHEY and CDR2 SVGAGI. The CDR3 loop spans 15 amino acids. As DNA, the CDR3 is TGTGCCAGCAGGATGGGGTTTTCCTCAAGTTACGAGCAGTACGTC. Amino acids: CASRMGFSSSYEQYV.

This clonotype has just a few counts. The chain combines TRBV24-1 with TRBJ2-1; no clear D gene. Germline V gives CDR1 KGHDR, CDR2 SFDVKD. This CDR3 is built from 12 residues. Trimming left V 3 bases short and J 8 bases short, with 7 bases between. The CDR3 bases are TGTGCCACCAGTGATATCTCGGATGAGCAGTTCTTC. Its protein is CATSDISDEQFF.

This clonotype was picked up a small number of times. The CDR3 region has the DNA TGTGCCAGGGGGGACAGTGCGAACACTGAAGCTTTCTTT. This gives the protein CARGDSANTEAFF. J is TRBJ1-1 and V is TRBV2, with 7 bases matching TRBD1. V was pared by 9 bases and J by 1 base, with 5 bases of the junction left unmatched. Germline-derived CDR1 and CDR2 are SNHLY and FYNNEI. The CDR3 runs to 13 residues.

This clonotype appeared a few times. The chain recombines TRBV5-6 with TRBJ2-1; 8 bases align to TRBD1. The trim removed 8 bases at V and 1 base at J, leaving 5 bases unmatched. CDR1 SGHDT and CDR2 YYEEEE come from the germline V gene. This CDR3 is built from 14 residues. CDR3 protein: CASRDRTSYNEQFF. In DNA, the CDR3 is TGTGCCAGTCGGGACAGGACATCCTACAATGAGCAGTTCTTC.

In this sample, this clonotype turned up many times. J is TRBJ2-3 and V is TRBV28; the match to TRBD2 covers 11 bases. The CDR3 consists of 15 residues. V gave up 4 bases and J gave up 5 bases; unmatched junction bases: 5. Germline V gene data show CDR1 as MDHEN and CDR2 as SYDVKM. The DNA of the CDR3 is TGTGCCAGCAGTTCCCAACTAGCGGGAGTAGATACGCAGTATTTT. The encoded protein is CASSSQLAGVDTQYF.

This clonotype showed up just a few times. The chain links TRBV6-6 to TRBJ2-1; D is possibly TRBD1 (5 bases). Germline V lookup: CDR1 MNHNY, CDR2 SVGAGI (reference sequence). This CDR3 is 12 amino acids long. V lost 2 bases to trimming and J lost 10 bases, with 9 bases between them. The DNA of the CDR3 is TGTGCCAGCAGTTACGTGGGGCCGGAGCAGTTCTTC. As protein: CASSYVGPEQFF.

This clonotype was counted between two and nine times. The chain joins TRBV14 to TRBJ2-7, with TRBD2 as a possible D gene (7 bases). Germline lookup yields CDR1 SGHDN and CDR2 FVKESK. V dropped 5 bases and J dropped 2 bases, with 16 bases sitting between them. CDR3 length: 15 amino acids. The DNA for the CDR3 is TGTGCCAGCAGCTCAGATACAGGGAGGGCCTACGAGCAGTACTTC. Protein product: CASSSDTGRAYEQYF.

The J gene is TRBJ1-1, the V gene TRBV11-3, with TRBD1 as a possible D gene (5 bases). The CDR3 spans 14 residues. Germline values: CDR1 SGHNT, CDR2 YENEEA. V shed 6 bases and J shed 4 bases, with 15 bases lying between them. The CDR3 loop is CASRPHFGGTEAFF. As DNA, the CDR3 is TGTGCCAGCAGACCCCATTTTGGGGGCACTGAAGCTTTCTTT.

The chain joins TRBV3-1 to TRBJ2-7; 12 nucleotides agree with TRBD2. With V trimmed by 2 bases and J by 3 bases, 5 bases remained unmatched. This CDR3 is 16 amino acids long. Germline V gene data show CDR1 as LGHDT and CDR2 as YNNKEL (reference sequence). The CDR3 sequence is CASSQIGLAGNYEQYV. The CDR3 DNA sequence: TGTGCCAGCAGCCAAATCGGACTAGCGGGAAACTACGAGCAGTACGTC.

In this sample, this clonotype turned up a few times. The chain joins TRBV6-5 to TRBJ1-2; 7 nucleotides agree with TRBD1. V lost 4 bases and J lost 8; bases outside the gene matches: 7. Per the germline V gene, CDR1 is MNHEY and CDR2 is SVGAGI. The length of the CDR3 is 13 residues. This CDR3 reads CASSFRQGEGYTF. DNA of the CDR3: TGTGCCAGCAGTTTCAGACAGGGCGAAGGCTACACCTTC.

This clonotype was seen a few times. The rearrangement links TRBV28 to TRBJ1-5; D is possibly TRBD1 (5 bases). V gave up 2 bases and J gave up 6 bases, with 8 bases separating them. The CDR3 has 13 amino acids. Germline lookup yields CDR1 MDHEN and CDR2 SYDVKM. The CDR3 DNA reads as TGTGCCAGCAGTTTAGGGGGGACTCAGCCCCAGCATTTT. Translated, it gives CASSLGGTQPQHF.

This chain's CDR3 is CASSQDLGSIGRDTQYF. The CDR3 DNA reads as TGTGCCAGCAGCCAAGATTTGGGTAGCATCGGAAGAGATACGCAGTATTTT. The chain combines TRBV3-1 with TRBJ2-3, with D unresolved. In germline, CDR1 is LGHDT, CDR2 YNNKEL (reference sequence). The ends were cut back, 0 bases at V and 5 bases at J, with 18 bases in the middle. The CDR3 is 17 amino acids.

This clonotype occurred a few times. The CDR3 DNA sequence: TGTGCCAGCAGCCCCCGACAGGGAGGCGGAAACACCATATATTTT. It specifies CASSPRQGGGNTIYF. The chain employs TRBV9 and TRBJ1-3; 7 positions agree with TRBD1. CDR1 and CDR2 from the germline V gene are SGDLS and YYNGEE. CDR3 length equals 15 residues. Losses at the gene ends were 4 bases for V and 4 bases for J; bases not matched to a gene: 8.

The V and J genes are TRBV29-1 and TRBJ1-1, with D perhaps TRBD1 (5 bases). V gave up 1 base and J gave up 7 bases, with 13 bases separating them. From germline, CDR1 is SQVTM and CDR2 ANQGSEA. There are 13 residues in the CDR3. The CDR3 sequence is CSVEGGAGNEAFF. CDR3 DNA sequence: TGCAGCGTTGAAGGTGGGGCGGGGAATGAAGCTTTCTTT.